Shown below are 28 T cell receptor beta chains from a single sample sequenced in a study of identical twins. TCRdb passed the 5' RACE reads through MiXCR, listing each CDR3 protein once. The sample includes about 200,000 distinct CDR3 sequences, under 12% of them seen just once. Sequenced sample: memory T cells sorted from blood. These receptors were obtained from a man aged 45-65 years in good health.

This clonotype was seen only a few times. The chain uses TRBV12-3 or TRBV12-4 and TRBJ2-2; D may correspond to TRBD1 or TRBD2 (5 bases each). Trimming left V 3 bases short and J 6 bases short, with 8 bases between. This CDR3 is 13 amino acids long. CDR3 loop: CASSLGDAGELFF. In nucleotides, the CDR3 is TGTGCCAGCAGTTTGGGGGACGCCGGGGAGCTGTTTTTT.

This clonotype was seen many times. This chain connects TRBV5-5 to TRBJ1-2; D remains unclear. This CDR3 region has 15 residues. Germline loops: CDR1 SGHKS, CDR2 YYEKEE (reference sequence). Trimming removed 0 bases from V and 4 bases from J, with 13 bases in between. CDR3 in DNA: TGTGCCAGCAGCTTGGAGTCGGCCGGAGCCTATGGCTACACCTTC. This encodes CASSLESAGAYGYTF.

This clonotype appeared many times. In DNA, the CDR3 is TGTGCCAGTAGTAACAGCGGCAATGAGCAGTTCTTC. As protein: CASSNSGNEQFF. The gene calls are TRBV19 and TRBJ2-1; the D gene is possibly TRBD2 (5 bases). CDR3 length: 12 amino acids. V was cut by 4 bases and J by 6 bases, with 7 bases left in between. The V gene's germline CDR1 is LNHDA and CDR2 SQIVND (reference sequence). The full variable domain, rest sourced from reference TRBV19 and TRBJ2-1, is DGGITQSPKYLFRKEGQNVTLSCEQNLNHDAMYWYRQDPGQGLRLIYYSQIVNDFQKGDIAEGYSVSREKKESFPLTVTSAQKNPTAFYLCASSNSGNEQFFGPGTRLTVL.

CDR3 nucleotide sequence: TGCGCCATCCCCCCGTGCCGTTCCTACGAGCAGTACTTC. It yields the protein CAIPPCRSYEQYF. This chain uses TRBV5-1 with TRBJ2-7, with D unclear. Trimming pared 9 bases from V and 1 base from J, leaving 14 bases between. Looked up from germline, CDR1 is SGHRS and CDR2 is YFSETQ. The CDR3 has 13 residues.

This clonotype turned up a few times. CDR3 sequence (DNA): TGCAGCGTCGCTCCCTGGACTAGCGGGGTCGGTGAGCAGTTCTTC. This codes for CSVAPWTSGVGEQFF. The chain combines TRBV29-1 with TRBJ2-1; 12 nucleotides agree with TRBD2. This CDR3 is 15 amino acids long. Germline CDR1 reads SQVTM; CDR2 reads ANQGSEA. The V gene end was trimmed by 6 bases and the J gene end by 9 bases; junction bases not matched to a gene: 12.

This clonotype occurred many times. The chain combines TRBV7-9 with TRBJ2-7; TRBD1 matches 7 bases. V trimming: 6 bases; J trimming: 5 bases; junction bases outside the gene matches: 10. The germline V gene encodes CDR1 SEHNR and CDR2 FQNEAQ (reference sequence). CDR3 length: 14 amino acids. In DNA, the CDR3 is TGTGCCAGCAGATCGACAGGGAGTGGCAACGAGCAGTACTTC. It is translated as CASRSTGSGNEQYF. The entire variable domain, with the rest obtained from reference TRBV7-9 and TRBJ2-7, is as follows: DTGVSQNPRHKITKRGQNVTFRCDPISEHNRLYWYRQTLGQGPEFLTYFQNEAQLEKSRLLSDRFSAERPKGSFSTLEIQRTEQGDSAMYLCASRSTGSGNEQYFGPGTRLTVT.

The chain uses TRBV11-2 and TRBJ2-7; TRBD2 aligns across 11 bases. Germline values: CDR1 SGHAT, CDR2 FQNNGV. The CDR3 consists of 15 residues. The V segment lost 5 bases and the J segment 6 bases; nucleotides outside the gene matches: 9. The CDR3 DNA sequence: TGTGCCAGCAGCGCCACGACTAGCGGGATACGCGAGCAGTACTTC. Its translation is CASSATTSGIREQYF.

V gene TRBV7-6 combines with J gene TRBJ1-1; D gene ambiguous. With 0 bases removed from V and 3 bases from J, the gap between germline ends came to 11 bases. CDR1 and CDR2 from the germline V gene are SGHVS and FNYEAQ. The CDR3 covers 15 residues. CDR3 coding DNA: TGTGCCAGCAGCTTAGCGAGAACAGCGTACACTGAAGCTTTCTTT. This encodes CASSLARTAYTEAFF.

This clonotype was detected only a few times. This chain connects TRBV5-1 to TRBJ2-2; no firm D call. Trimming took 4 bases from V and 2 from J, leaving 15 bases between them. The germline V gene encodes CDR1 SGHRS and CDR2 YFSETQ. The CDR3 length is 16 residues. This CDR3 reads CASSPGVGINTGELFF. The CDR3 DNA is TGCGCCAGCAGCCCGGGTGTTGGAATAAACACCGGGGAGCTGTTTTTT.

The chain links TRBV6-1 to TRBJ1-2, with TRBD1 identical over 11 bases. V shed 8 bases and J 5 bases; nucleotides not matched to a gene: 7. CDR1 is MNHNS, CDR2 SASEGT, per germline. CDR3 size: 14 residues. This chain's CDR3 is CASGDRGGLYGYTF. CDR3 coding DNA: TGTGCCAGCGGGGACAGGGGGGGTTTGTATGGCTACACCTTC.

Only a few counts were recorded for this clonotype. V gene TRBV9 combines with J gene TRBJ1-5; maybe TRBD1 (6 bases). The V and J ends lost 4 bases and 3 bases respectively, with 14 bases between them. Germline loops: CDR1 SGDLS, CDR2 YYNGEE. This CDR3 has 15 amino acids. The DNA for the CDR3 is TGTGCCAGCAGCCCCCACGGGGGGGCCAATCAGCCCCAGCATTTT. Translation gives CASSPHGGANQPQHF. Filled out from reference TRBV9 and TRBJ1-5, the complete variable domain reads DSGVTQTPKHLITATGQRVTLRCSPRSGDLSVYWYQQSLDQGLQFLIQYYNGEERAKGNILERFSAQQFPDLHSELNLSSLELGDSALYFCASSPHGGANQPQHFGDGTRLSIL.

This clonotype was counted at least ten times. This chain connects TRBV19 to TRBJ2-1; D might be TRBD1 or TRBD2, each matching 5 bases. This CDR3 spans 14 amino acids. V was shortened by 4 bases and J by 8 bases, with 15 bases between the two germline ends. Germline CDR1 and CDR2: LNHDA and SQIVND (reference sequence). The CDR3 coding sequence is TGTGCCAGTAGTAGGGGACCCGAGAGCCATGAGCAGTTCTTC. Its protein is CASSRGPESHEQFF.

This clonotype was seen more than once but under ten times. This rearrangement joins TRBV7-2 to TRBJ2-1; no clear D. Trimming pared 1 base from V and 5 bases from J, leaving 15 bases between. This CDR3 has 16 residues. The germline CDR1 and CDR2 sequences are SGHTA and FQGNSA. CDR3 coding DNA: TGTGCCAGCAGCTTAGTGCTTGGCAGTAGGAACAATGAGCAGTTCTTC. It encodes CASSLVLGSRNNEQFF.

This rearrangement joins TRBV12-5 to TRBJ1-1; 12 positions agree with TRBD1. V trimming: 6 bases; J trimming: 11 bases; junction bases outside the gene matches: 7. Germline values: CDR1 LGHNT, CDR2 FRNRAP. This CDR3 has 13 residues. The CDR3 region has the DNA TGTGCTAGTGGGGGGGGACAGGGGGCAAAGGCTTTCTTT. This encodes CASGGGQGAKAFF. Drawing the rest from reference TRBV12-5 and TRBJ1-1, the complete variable domain is DARVTQTPRHKVTEMGQEVTMRCQPILGHNTVFWYRQTMMQGLELLAYFRNRAPLDDSGMPKDRFSAEMPDATLATLKIQPSEPRDSAVYFCASGGGQGAKAFFGQGTRLTVV.

This clonotype was picked up a small number of times. This rearrangement joins TRBV6-2 or TRBV6-3 to TRBJ1-2, with D tentatively TRBD1 (5 bases). There are 14 residues in the CDR3. The V end lost 6 bases, the J end lost 3 bases, and 14 bases lay between the germline ends. Germline-derived CDR1 and CDR2 are MNHEY and SVGEGT. The CDR3, as DNA: TGTGCCAGCAGAGTGTCCGGGACTCACTATGGCTACACCTTC. The encoded protein is CASRVSGTHYGYTF.

The rearrangement uses TRBV7-2 and TRBJ2-7; D unclear. The germline V and J ends were trimmed by 5 bases and 0 bases, with 8 bases remaining between them. This CDR3 is built from 13 residues. Germline assignment: CDR1 SGHTA and CDR2 FQGNSA. The CDR3 region is CASSANPSYEQYF. CDR3 bases: TGTGCCAGCAGCGCGAACCCCTCCTACGAGCAGTACTTC.

This clonotype was picked up a small number of times. V gene TRBV19 combines with J gene TRBJ1-4; D is undetermined. The germline V gene has CDR1 LNHDA and CDR2 SQIVND (reference sequence). The CDR3 totals 16 residues. Trimming shortened V by 3 bases and J by 7 bases, and 18 bases separated the two germline ends. The CDR3 coding sequence is TGTGCCAGTAGTATTCCGGCGTGGGGTTTGGGTGAAAAACTGTTTTTT. Translation: CASSIPAWGLGEKLFF.

This clonotype was counted only a few times. The chain joins TRBV11-2 to TRBJ2-7, with 7 bases that match TRBD1. CDR1 SGHAT and CDR2 FQNNGV come from the germline V gene. V shed 1 base and J 0 bases; nucleotides not matched to a gene: 9. CDR3 length equals 17 residues. The CDR3 DNA follows: TGTGCCAGCAGCTTAGTAGCGCTGACAGGGAGCTCCTACGAGCAGTACTTC. As protein: CASSLVALTGSSYEQYF.

V is TRBV6-1 and J is TRBJ1-6, with TRBD1 matching over 10 bases. CDR1 and CDR2 from the germline V gene are MNHNS and SASEGT. The CDR3 contains 15 residues. V was pared by 4 bases and J by 7 bases, with 4 bases of the junction left unmatched. CDR3: CASSGPTGGNSPLHF. The CDR3 coding sequence is TGTGCCAGCAGTGGCCCGACAGGGGGCAATTCACCCCTCCACTTT.

The chain carries TRBV21-1 and TRBJ2-7. TRBV21-1 is a known pseudogene. The CDR3 is made up of 13 amino acids. The CDR3 DNA sequence: TGTGCCAGCAGCAAGTTCTCGAGGTACGAGCAGTACTTC. Translation: CASSKFSRYEQYF.

For this clonotype: With a much larger clone just one base away, this may be a read error. This chain uses TRBV6-5 with TRBJ2-1; tentative D call: TRBD2 (5 bases). Germline CDR1 MNHEY, CDR2 SVGAGI. The CDR3 has 15 amino acids. The V end lost 2 bases, the J end lost 10 bases, and 18 bases lay between the germline ends. CDR3 sequence (DNA): TGTGCCAGCAGTTACGGTACGGGATGGATAAGAGAGCAGTTCTTC. Translated, it gives CASSYGTGWIREQFF.

In this sample, this clonotype turned up many times. The J gene is TRBJ2-1, the V gene TRBV6-2 or TRBV6-3, with 7 bases that match TRBD2. The germline gives CDR1 MNHEY, CDR2 SVGEGT. There are 15 residues in the CDR3. V gave up 7 bases and J gave up 6 bases; unmatched junction bases: 12. Here the CDR3 reads CASMGMREFGNEQFF. The CDR3 DNA sequence: TGTGCCAGCATGGGAATGCGGGAGTTCGGCAATGAGCAGTTCTTC.

The V gene is TRBV6-5, the J gene TRBJ1-5; no reliable D call. The germline V and J ends were trimmed by 2 bases and 3 bases, with 17 bases remaining between them. In germline, CDR1 is MNHEY, CDR2 SVGAGI. This CDR3 contains 17 residues. The CDR3 nucleotides are TGTGCCAGCAGTTACAATCTGGATTTCAGCTACAATCAGCCCCAGCATTTT. It yields the protein CASSYNLDFSYNQPQHF.

This clonotype has just a few counts. This chain connects TRBV5-1 to TRBJ2-2, with D maybe TRBD1 (6 bases). CDR3 length: 16 residues. V dropped 5 bases and J dropped 3 bases, with 17 bases sitting between them. Germline CDR1 SGHRS, CDR2 YFSETQ. The CDR3 is CASRPLGGSDTGELFF. The CDR3 nucleotides read TGCGCCAGCAGACCCCTTGGGGGCTCGGACACCGGGGAGCTGTTTTTT.

As DNA, the CDR3 is TGTGCCAGCAGCTTAGTCGCGGGGGCTCCCGGGGAGCTGTTTTTT. It encodes CASSLVAGAPGELFF. V and J are TRBV11-3 and TRBJ2-2; a possible D gene is TRBD2 (7 bases). V lost 1 base and J 6 bases, leaving 12 bases between the germline ends. This CDR3 is 15 amino acids long. CDR1 SGHNT and CDR2 YENEEA come from the germline V gene.

Of note for this clonotype: Mismatch with germline at one junction end may stem from a read error. This chain connects TRBV29-1 to TRBJ2-3, with D tentatively TRBD2 (5 bases). The germline V gene encodes CDR1 SQVTM and CDR2 ANQGSEA. The CDR3 has 13 amino acids. CDR3 nucleotides: TGTAGCGTTGCCAGCGTACTCACAGATACGCAGTATTTT. This codes for CSVASVLTDTQYF.

This clonotype appeared many times. The V gene is TRBV29-1, the J gene TRBJ1-2; tentative D call: TRBD1 (5 bases). Between the trimmed V and J ends, which lost 6 bases and 6 bases, there was a span of 11 bases. The germline V gene encodes CDR1 SQVTM and CDR2 ANQGSEA. The CDR3 is made up of 11 amino acids. CDR3 in amino acids: CSVGGSDGYTF. The DNA for the CDR3 is TGCAGCGTGGGGGGTTCAGATGGCTACACCTTC.

The chain combines TRBV12-3 or TRBV12-4 with TRBJ2-2; D gene ambiguous. CDR3 length: 17 residues. Trimming stripped 6 bases from V and 3 bases from J, with 20 bases between. CDR3: CASSPQMGFIDTGELFF. The CDR3 coding sequence is TGTGCCAGCAGCCCCCAAATGGGTTTCATAGACACCGGGGAGCTGTTTTTT.